This T cell receptor (beta chain) is drawn from a study of cytomegalovirus exposure and HLA in healthy donors. The study, taken as a whole, reports: Because they were indistinguishable, some V segments, including TRBV6-2 and TRBV6-3, were excluded. In a later analysis, specific HLA alleles were associated with some 16,000 TCR beta sequences at a 0.05 false discovery rate. In terms of immune exposure information, only CMV serostatus was available.

The PCR contained 60 Vbeta and 13 Jbeta primers. In the original processing: A later analysis counted about 80 million unique TCR beta chains, some 10 million shared. Clones were sequenced by immunoSEQ multiplex PCR, and TCRdb holds only the in-frame ones, with some missing. V, J and clone size reflect that table, while D and trimming were determined from the DNA. This sample has more than 60,000 clones, with roughly 84% found just once. With regard to this clone: As yet, its antigen is unknown.

The CDR3 consists of 15 residues. Trimming removed 5 bases from V and 0 bases from J, with 11 bases in between. The germline V gene has CDR1 SGHAT and CDR2 FQNNGV. This receptor was taken from a man between 65 and 85 years old in good health and CMV-seropositive. Source material: PBMCs. The V gene is TRBV11-2, the J gene TRBJ2-1; a possible D gene is TRBD2 (6 bases). This CDR3 reads CASSRQGGSYNEQFF. CDR3 DNA: TGTGCCAGCAGCAGGCAGGGAGGCTCCTACAATGAGCAGTTCTTC.